These 18 T cell receptor beta chains originate from one sample sequenced in a study of T cell responses to AZD1222 COVID-19 vaccine. TCRdb keeps only in-frame clones here, not all; method: immunoSEQ multiplex PCR. In the table there are about 39,000 clones, approximately 89% of which are singletons. The sample here was peripheral blood, taken 28 days after the second AZD1222 dose. The receptors were gathered from an adult who received the AZD1222 COVID-19 vaccine.

This chain connects TRBV5-1 to TRBJ2-3, with D perhaps matching TRBD1 or TRBD2 (6 bases each). The germline CDR1 and CDR2 sequences are SGHRS and YFSETQ. V lost 3 bases and J lost 5, with 13 bases in between. The CDR3 length is 14 residues. The CDR3 DNA is TGCGCCAGCAGCTCCCGGGGGCCCGTAGATACGCAGTATTTT. This encodes CASSSRGPVDTQYF.

The chain combines TRBV12-3 or TRBV12-4 with TRBJ2-7; D not resolved. CDR3 length: 13 residues. The V gene lost 2 bases and the J gene lost 0 bases, with 5 bases spanning the gap. CDR3 protein: CASSLSTSYEQYF. The CDR3 DNA sequence: TGTGCCAGCAGTTTATCCACCTCCTACGAGCAGTACTTC.

The chain has TRBV2 and TRBJ1-5, with a tentative D call TRBD1 (5 bases). The CDR3 extends over 15 amino acids. CDR1 is SNHLY, CDR2 FYNNEI, per germline. Trimming stripped 7 bases from V and 0 bases from J, with 13 bases between. The CDR3 is CASMVGTDSNQPQHF. The DNA for the CDR3 is TGTGCCAGCATGGTAGGGACTGATAGCAATCAGCCCCAGCATTTT.

The CDR3 DNA follows: TGTGCCAGCAGGGGAGGGACGGACTATGGCTACACCTTC. Translating gives CASRGGTDYGYTF. This sequence joins TRBV2 and TRBJ1-2, with D possibly being TRBD1 (5 bases). The V and J ends lost 6 bases and 3 bases respectively, with 11 bases between them. The CDR3 has 13 amino acids. Germline loops: CDR1 SNHLY, CDR2 FYNNEI.

The J gene is TRBJ2-7, the V gene TRBV6-1; D is unresolved. Trimming took off 1 base at V and 0 bases at J, with 10 bases between the two ends. The CDR3 covers 15 residues. CDR1 and CDR2 (germline): MNHNS, SASEGT. CDR3 sequence: CASSEEAIPSYEQYF. DNA of the CDR3: TGTGCCAGCAGTGAAGAGGCTATTCCCTCCTACGAGCAGTACTTC.

The rearrangement uses TRBV7-8 and TRBJ2-7; 10 nucleotides line up with TRBD2. This CDR3 is built from 15 residues. Germline lookup yields CDR1 SGHVS and CDR2 FQNEAQ. The V segment lost 5 bases and the J segment 6 bases; nucleotides outside the gene matches: 10. The CDR3 reads CASSRLGGTSVEQYF. The CDR3 DNA follows: TGTGCCAGCAGCCGCCTCGGAGGGACTAGCGTCGAGCAGTACTTC. The whole variable domain, filled in from reference TRBV7-8 and TRBJ2-7, reads GAGVSQSPRYKVAKRGQDVALRCDPISGHVSLFWYQQALGQGPEFLTYFQNEAQLDKSGLPSDRFFAERPEGSVSTLKIQRTQQEDSAVYLCASSRLGGTSVEQYFGPGTRLTVT.

The chain couples TRBV6-6 to TRBJ1-2; D remains unclear. V lost 3 bases and J lost 8, with 13 bases in between. Germline CDR1 is MNHNY and CDR2 is SVGAGI (reference sequence). The CDR3 spans 13 residues. CDR3 sequence: CASSYHDAGGYTF. In DNA, the CDR3 is TGTGCCAGCAGTTATCACGACGCGGGAGGCTACACCTTC.

This clone was counted a single time. This sequence joins TRBV5-1 and TRBJ2-7; tentatively, D is TRBD1 (5 bases). Trimming shortened V by 4 bases and J by 5 bases, and 13 bases separated the two germline ends. The germline gives CDR1 SGHRS, CDR2 YFSETQ. The CDR3 runs 13 residues. The CDR3: CASSQDTLDEQYF. DNA for the CDR3: TGCGCCAGCAGCCAGGACACGCTAGACGAGCAGTACTTC.

The chain links TRBV3-1 (or the pseudogene TRBV3-2) to TRBJ1-1; possibly TRBD1 for D (5 bases). CDR3 length equals 15 residues. The germline CDR1 and CDR2 sequences are LGHDT and YNNKEL (reference sequence). V was shortened by 1 base and J by 0 bases, with 9 bases between the two germline ends. For the CDR3, the DNA is TGTGCCAGCAGCCAAGGTGGGGCCTTGAACACTGAAGCTTTCTTT. Residues: CASSQGGALNTEAFF.

CDR3 bases: TGTGCCAGCAGCTTAGGGACGGACTCCCGGGGACGGCCAGAGACCCAGTACTTC. This translates into CASSLGTDSRGRPETQYF. This rearrangement joins TRBV7-6 to TRBJ2-5; D may match TRBD1 or TRBD2 (5 bases each). V gave up 1 base and J gave up 4 bases, with 22 bases separating them. The germline CDR1 and CDR2 sequences are SGHVS and FNYEAQ. The CDR3 has 18 amino acids. Full variable domain (rest looked up from reference TRBV7-6 and TRBJ2-5): GAGVSQSPRYKVTKRGQDVALRCDPISGHVSLYWYRQALGQGPEFLTYFNYEAQQDKSGLPNDRFSAERPEGSISTLTIQRTEQRDSAMYRCASSLGTDSRGRPETQYFGPGTRLLVL.

The CDR3 nucleotides read TGTGCCAGCAGTGAAGTTCAGGGGACTCAGCCCCAGCATTTT. Its translation is CASSEVQGTQPQHF. The chain joins TRBV2 to TRBJ1-5; perhaps TRBD1 as D (6 bases). The ends were cut back, 1 base at V and 6 bases at J, with 10 bases in the middle. The V gene's germline CDR1 is SNHLY and CDR2 FYNNEI. This CDR3 has 14 amino acids.

This clone was picked up a small number of times. The V and J genes are TRBV10-3 and TRBJ2-1; no firm D call. The CDR3 loop spans 11 amino acids. V was pared by 6 bases and J by 9 bases, with 9 bases between. The germline gives CDR1 ENHRY, CDR2 SYGVKD. The CDR3 DNA follows: TGTGCCATCAGCCCCGCGATTGAGCAGTTCTTC. Amino acid sequence: CAISPAIEQFF.

This clone came up once. The gene calls are TRBV6-2 or TRBV6-3 and TRBJ1-2; possible D gene TRBD1, 6 bases. This CDR3 spans 14 amino acids. From germline, CDR1 is MNHEY and CDR2 SVGEGT. V lost 5 bases to trimming and J lost 2 bases, with 12 bases between them. CDR3 sequence: CASSRPTGNYGYTF. The CDR3, as DNA: TGTGCCAGCAGTAGACCTACAGGGAACTATGGCTACACCTTC.

The chain couples TRBV2 to TRBJ1-5; 7 bases are shared with TRBD1. In germline, CDR1 is SNHLY, CDR2 FYNNEI. The CDR3 has 17 amino acids. With 4 bases clipped from V and 4 bases from J, the junction kept 13 bases outside the gene matches. CDR3 amino acids: CASSVLSGQLGNQPQHF. DNA for the CDR3: TGTGCCAGCAGTGTTCTCTCGGGACAGTTGGGGAATCAGCCCCAGCATTTT.

This clone was counted between two and nine times. The chain is built from TRBV5-1 and TRBJ1-1; D is possibly TRBD1 (6 bases). Per germline, CDR1 SGHRS and CDR2 YFSETQ. V shed 4 bases and J shed 11 bases, with 27 bases lying between them. The CDR3 loop spans 16 amino acids. CDR3 in DNA: TGCGCCAGCAGCCTTGAGGGTGCGGGACAAGGTTTTTGGGCTTTCTTT. Translation gives CASSLEGAGQGFWAFF.

J is TRBJ1-1 and V is TRBV4-2; TRBD1 might be the D (5 bases). Germline CDR1 is LGHNA and CDR2 is YNFKEQ. Trimming cost V 1 base and J 0 bases, with 9 bases left between them. The CDR3 is 15 residues long. The CDR3 here is CASSQAGIMNTEAFF. For the CDR3, the DNA is TGTGCCAGCAGCCAAGCAGGGATCATGAACACTGAAGCTTTCTTT.

This clone was picked up one time. V and J are TRBV19 and TRBJ2-3; D is uncertain. CDR1 and CDR2 from the germline V gene are LNHDA and SQIVND (reference sequence). This CDR3 has 11 amino acids. The germline V and J ends were trimmed by 4 bases and 5 bases, with 4 bases remaining between them. The CDR3 is CASSTRDTQYF. The CDR3 DNA reads TGTGCCAGTAGTACCCGAGATACGCAGTATTTT.

The genes are TRBV15 and TRBJ2-1, with 9 bases identical to TRBD1. J lost 1 base, V lost 3 bases, and 7 bases had no gene match. Per the germline V gene, CDR1 is LNHNV and CDR2 is YYDKDF (reference sequence). This CDR3 is 17 amino acids long. The CDR3 sequence is CATSRPGQGRSYNEQFF. As DNA, the CDR3 is TGTGCCACCAGCAGGCCAGGACAGGGGCGTTCCTACAATGAGCAGTTCTTC.